Below, one T cell receptor (beta chain) is given with its context. Profiled with immunoSEQ multiplex PCR; TCRdb holds only in-frame clones, not every one. The sample includes about 110,000 clones, approximately 90% seen only once; the top ten take 8% to 8.5%. This sample stems from a study of blood T cell repertoires in COVID-19. CDR1 and CDR2 (germline): SGHTA, FQGTGA. Trimming cost V 5 bases and J 5 bases, with 20 bases left between them. The CDR3 contains 16 residues. Material for sequencing was peripheral blood. The chain combines TRBV7-3 with TRBJ2-3; D might be TRBD2 (6 bases). This TCR derives from a woman in her seventies who had recovered from COVID-19. The chain's CDR3 is CASSRTGRGRGDTQYF. The CDR3, as DNA: TGTGCCAGCAGCCGCACCGGGCGGGGTCGGGGAGATACGCAGTATTTT.